The T cell receptor beta chain under discussion was sequenced for a study of control samples from healthy donors and cancer patients. Repertoires were generated with immunoSEQ multiplex PCR, while TCRdb's copy carries only in-frame clones and drops some. The table records more than 150,000 clones, around 93% of them present only once. V was pared by 10 bases and J by 6 bases, with 15 bases between. Looked up from germline, CDR1 is ENHRY and CDR2 is SYGVKD. This CDR3 region has 13 residues. Sequencing was carried out using blood. This chain connects TRBV10-3 to TRBJ1-4, with D possibly being TRBD1 (5 bases). The sequence derives from a man aged 18-30 years in good health. The CDR3 bases are TGTGCCACCAGAGGCAGGGATGATGAAAAACTGTTTTTT. The encoded protein is CATRGRDDEKLFF.